One and the same sample provided the 14 T cell receptor beta chains below, sequenced in a study of blood T cell repertoires in COVID-19. Generated by immunoSEQ multiplex PCR, the TCRdb table keeps only in-frame clones and is missing some. Of about 170,000 clones in the sample, roughly 88% are singletons; the top ten hold 12% to 15%. The sequenced sample consisted of PBMCs or T cells enriched from blood (not recorded which). The receptors were sampled from a middle-aged man who had recovered from COVID-19.

This chain joins TRBV4-1 and TRBJ1-4; the D gene is possibly TRBD1 (5 bases). The V gene's germline CDR1 is MGHRA and CDR2 YSYEKL. The length of the CDR3 is 16 residues. V dropped 2 bases and J dropped 4 bases, with 14 bases sitting between them. The CDR3 DNA is TGCGCCAGCAGCCAACCTCTCCAGGGATTTAATGAAAAACTGTTTTTT. Residues: CASSQPLQGFNEKLFF.

This chain links TRBV3-1 (or the pseudogene TRBV3-2) with TRBJ1-5; D call uncertain. V was shortened by 0 bases and J by 4 bases, with 4 bases between the two germline ends. Germline V gives CDR1 LGHDT, CDR2 YNNKEL (reference sequence). CDR3 length equals 13 residues. This chain's CDR3 is CASSQELNQPQHF. CDR3 nucleotides: TGTGCCAGCAGCCAAGAATTAAATCAGCCCCAGCATTTT.

J is TRBJ1-5 and V is TRBV16, with unresolved D. Germline V gives CDR1 KGHSY, CDR2 FQNENV. Trimming took 0 bases from V and 1 from J, leaving 7 bases between them. The CDR3 spans 15 residues. CDR3 bases: TGTGCCAGCAGCCAATCGCGGCCGAGCAATCAGCCCCAGCATTTT. Protein sequence: CASSQSRPSNQPQHF.

The V and J genes are TRBV5-1 and TRBJ1-2, with 7 bases lining up with TRBD1. Looked up from germline, CDR1 is SGHRS and CDR2 is YFSETQ. The CDR3 contains 14 residues. Unmatched junction bases numbered 7, after V lost 4 bases and J lost 4 bases. This CDR3 is CASSGTRTGYGYTF. CDR3 coding DNA: TGCGCCAGCAGCGGAACCCGGACAGGCTATGGCTACACCTTC.

The CDR3 here is CASSPQVRSGTDTQYF. The DNA of the CDR3 is TGCGCCAGCAGCCCCCAAGTGCGAAGTGGCACAGATACGCAGTATTTT. The chain has TRBV5-1 and TRBJ2-3; D ambiguous. The CDR3 contains 16 residues. V was trimmed by 4 bases and J by 1 base, leaving 16 bases between them. Germline lookup yields CDR1 SGHRS and CDR2 YFSETQ.

The chain employs TRBV9 and TRBJ1-2; 9 positions match TRBD1. Germline CDR1 reads SGDLS; CDR2 reads YYNGEE. This CDR3 region has 14 residues. V lost 3 bases, J lost 4 bases, and 4 bases stayed unmatched. CDR3 protein: CASSAGTGSYGYTF. The CDR3 DNA follows: TGTGCCAGCAGCGCCGGGACAGGGAGCTATGGCTACACCTTC.

J is TRBJ1-5 and V is TRBV6-5, with a weak D call TRBD1 (5 bases). Germline V CDR1 and CDR2: MNHEY, SVGAGI. The ends were cut back, 6 bases at V and 0 bases at J, with 9 bases in the middle. The CDR3 runs to 14 residues. CDR3 coding DNA: TGTGCCAGCAGGGCAGGGTATAGCAATCAGCCCCAGCATTTT. This codes for CASRAGYSNQPQHF.

The V gene is TRBV27, the J gene TRBJ1-6, with D perhaps TRBD1 (6 bases). The CDR3 is 14 amino acids. Germline CDR1 is MNHEY and CDR2 is SMNVEV (reference sequence). Trimming stripped 3 bases from V and 7 bases from J, with 10 bases between. The DNA for the CDR3 is TGTGCCAGCAGTTTCAGGGGTCGGAATTCACCCCTCCACTTT. Its protein is CASSFRGRNSPLHF.

This rearrangement joins TRBV7-9 to TRBJ1-1, with 7 bases identical to TRBD1. The CDR3 is made up of 14 amino acids. Germline V gene data show CDR1 as SEHNR and CDR2 as FQNEAQ (reference sequence). The J segment lost 11 bases and the V segment lost 4 bases, leaving 13 bases of the junction unmatched. The CDR3 nucleotides are TGTGCCAGCAGCTCGGACAGGTGGGGTTTTAGGGCTTTCTTT. Translation: CASSSDRWGFRAFF.

The rearrangement uses TRBV19 and TRBJ2-2; 7 bases align to TRBD2. The trim removed 1 base at V and 0 bases at J, leaving 11 bases unmatched. The CDR3 runs 19 residues. Germline CDR1 is LNHDA and CDR2 is SQIVND (reference sequence). CDR3 region: CASSIGVLAPFANTGELFF. The CDR3 DNA is TGTGCCAGTAGTATAGGGGTACTAGCGCCCTTTGCGAACACCGGGGAGCTGTTTTTT.

Remarks on this clone: At one boundary the junction diverges from the germline segment, which might be a read error. The chain carries TRBV12-3 or TRBV12-4 and TRBJ2-3; 10 positions match TRBD1. CDR3 length: 12 amino acids. This CDR3 reads CASSFPGTGARF. The DNA for the CDR3 is TGTGCCAGCAGTTTTCCGGGGACAGGGGCCCGCTTT.

This rearrangement joins TRBV30 to TRBJ1-6; TRBD1 aligns across 10 bases. Germline CDR1 GTSNPN, CDR2 SVGIG (reference sequence). The CDR3 is made up of 14 amino acids. Trimming removed 2 bases from V and 11 bases from J; junction bases left unmatched: 6. The CDR3 sequence: CAWSRDRGLPPLHF. CDR3 coding DNA: TGTGCCTGGAGTAGGGACAGGGGACTTCCACCCCTCCACTTT.

The count of this clone is one. The chain uses TRBV20-1 and TRBJ1-2; no clear D gene. The V gene's germline CDR1 is DFQATT and CDR2 SNEGSKA (reference sequence). The ends were cut back, 3 bases at V and 8 bases at J, with 16 bases in the middle. CDR3 length: 13 residues. The CDR3 protein is CSASIGEISGYTF. The DNA of the CDR3 is TGCAGTGCTAGTATCGGGGAAATCTCAGGCTACACCTTC.

This clone has only one observation. This chain uses TRBV12-3 or TRBV12-4 with TRBJ2-4; no firm D call. V lost 8 bases and J lost 5, with 13 bases in between. The CDR3 is made up of 13 amino acids. The CDR3 sequence: CASSPAEENIQYF. CDR3 nucleotides: TGTGCCAGCTCCCCGGCCGAGGAAAACATTCAGTACTTC.